This TCR beta chain came from a study of PD-1 blockade in classical Hodgkin lymphoma. V shed 2 bases and J 10 bases; nucleotides not matched to a gene: 2. CDR3 length: 13 residues. Germline V gene sequence: CDR1 KGHSH, CDR2 LQKENI. The table came from immunoSEQ multiplex PCR; TCRdb's copy has only in-frame clones and leaves some out. The data hold roughly 16,000 clones, with over 70% observed a single time. Exposure to brentuximab vedotin varied, and each patient had relapsed following autologous stem cell transplantation. General study points: Lower baseline TCR diversity was reported for newly diagnosed patients than for healthy donors. Individuals initiating nivolumab under 1 year after ASCT were excluded.

Comments on this clone: Antigen unknown.

The chain links TRBV18 to TRBJ1-4; 9 bases fit TRBD1. The clonotype was recovered from a human donor with classical Hodgkin lymphoma. The specimen was peripheral blood mononuclear cells (PBMCs), collected at baseline. CDR3 coding DNA: TGTGCCAGCTCACCATCGACAGGGGGAAAACTGTTTTTT. Protein sequence: CASSPSTGGKLFF. The full variable domain, rest sourced from reference TRBV18 and TRBJ1-4, is NAGVMQNPRHLVRRRGQEARLRCSPMKGHSHVYWYRQLPEEGLKFMVYLQKENIIDESGMPKERFSAEFPKEGPSILRIQQVVRGDSAAYFCASSPSTGGKLFFGSGTQLSVL.